A single T cell receptor (beta chain) is shown here with its context. Its antigen is as yet unknown. The sample belongs to a study of radiotherapy plus CTLA-4 blockade in lung cancer. Turning to the study itself: Disease control was present in roughly 29% of patients, and objective responses in around 20%. Study observations and caveats: Tumor-derived TCR clones expanded in blood after radiotherapy plus ipilimumab. Response was reportedly best predicted by early blood T cell clone dynamics, with interferon-beta.

The V gene end was trimmed by 7 bases and the J gene end by 5 bases; junction bases not matched to a gene: 4. There are 12 residues in the CDR3. CDR1 is MNHEY and CDR2 is SMNVEV in the germline V gene (reference sequence). Focal radiation with ipilimumab CTLA-4 blockade was given to patients with chemo-refractory metastatic non-small-cell lung cancer. Generated by immunoSEQ multiplex PCR, the TCRdb table keeps only in-frame clones and is missing some. The repertoire holds approximately 40,000 clones, with approximately 83% as singletons. The chain couples TRBV27 to TRBJ2-7, with 8 bases aligning to TRBD2. The sample in question was peripheral blood, obtained from a patient treated with radiotherapy plus ipilimumab. This TCR came from a human donor with non-small cell lung cancer whose response to radiotherapy plus ipilimumab could not be evaluated. The CDR3 sequence is CASKTSANEQYF. CDR3 sequence (DNA): TGTGCCAGCAAGACTAGCGCTAACGAGCAGTACTTC.